A single sample is the source of the 20 T cell receptor beta chains below, sequenced in a study of Ad26.COV2.S vaccination and SARS-CoV-2 variants. Using immunoSEQ multiplex PCR, the repertoire was profiled, and TCRdb retains in-frame clones only, with some absent. The table records 300,000 to 350,000 clones, roughly 88% of them present only once. Regarding treatment: 15 to 20 received Ad26.COV2.S at low or high dose, single or two shots; five or six received placebo; per-sample allocation not given. The samples were gathered on day 63 after the first injection of vaccine or placebo. This material consisted of peripheral blood, taken in a trial of Ad26.COV2.S vaccine versus placebo. The receptor source for this set is a person between 18 and 60 years old who received the Ad26.COV2.S COVID-19 vaccine or a placebo.

The chain couples TRBV11-2 to TRBJ1-2; D may be TRBD1 (5 bases). The V end lost 3 bases, the J end lost 4 bases, and 18 bases lay between the germline ends. The CDR3 spans 16 residues. Germline CDR1 reads SGHAT; CDR2 reads FQNNGV. The CDR3 here is CASSLGGGFLRYGYTF. The CDR3 coding sequence is TGTGCCAGCAGCTTGGGGGGAGGATTCCTTCGCTATGGCTACACCTTC.

The V gene is TRBV18, the J gene TRBJ2-7; no clear D. CDR1 KGHSH and CDR2 LQKENI come from the germline V gene. Trimming took 7 bases from V and 0 from J, leaving 7 bases between them. The CDR3 runs 12 residues. CDR3 protein: CASFTSSYEQYF. The CDR3 DNA is TGTGCCAGCTTTACAAGCTCCTACGAGCAGTACTTC.

In its sample, this clone was seen a few times. The chain is built from TRBV2 and TRBJ2-3; D is ambiguous. This CDR3 contains 14 residues. Trimming took 3 bases from V and 8 from J, leaving 15 bases between them. Germline loops: CDR1 SNHLY, CDR2 FYNNEI. The chain's CDR3 is CASSETSVVATQYF. In DNA, the CDR3 is TGTGCCAGCAGTGAGACCTCAGTGGTAGCTACGCAGTATTTT. Based on the CDR3 plus reference TRBV2 and TRBJ2-3, the full variable domain is EPEVTQTPSHQVTQMGQEVILRCVPISNHLYFYWYRQILGQKVEFLVSFYNNEISEKSEIFDDQFSVERPDGSNFTLKIRSTKLEDSAMYFCASSETSVVATQYFGPGTRLTVL.

The CDR3 sequence: CASSQDYGNTEAFF. DNA of the CDR3: TGTGCCAGCAGCCAAGACTATGGGAACACTGAAGCTTTCTTT. V gene TRBV14 combines with J gene TRBJ1-1; D remains unclear. Trimming took off 0 bases at V and 1 base at J, with 6 bases between the two ends. In germline, CDR1 is SGHDN, CDR2 FVKESK. This CDR3 comprises 14 residues.

J is TRBJ1-4 and V is TRBV5-4; D gene uncertain. Germline V gene sequence: CDR1 SGHNT, CDR2 YYREEE (reference sequence). The length of the CDR3 is 13 residues. V lost 3 bases, J lost 0 bases, and 3 bases lay in between. The CDR3 DNA sequence: TGTGCCAGCAGCTCCCCAACTAATGAAAAACTGTTTTTT. Protein sequence: CASSSPTNEKLFF.

This chain uses TRBV27 with TRBJ2-7; 7 positions match TRBD1. The V gene end was trimmed by 5 bases and the J gene end by 2 bases; junction bases not matched to a gene: 3. The CDR3 has 13 residues. Germline V lookup: CDR1 MNHEY, CDR2 SMNVEV (reference sequence). CDR3 region: CASSPGQTYEQYF. DNA of the CDR3: TGTGCCAGCAGTCCGGGACAGACCTACGAGCAGTACTTC.

V and J are TRBV4-1 and TRBJ2-5; D not resolved. This CDR3 has 20 amino acids. Deletions cut 0 bases from V and 1 base from J, with 24 bases between. CDR1 MGHRA and CDR2 YSYEKL come from the germline V gene. CDR3 in DNA: TGCGCCAGCAGCCAAGACTTCGTGGGCAGCCTCGCTCCCCTCCAAGAGACCCAGTACTTC. This sequence encodes CASSQDFVGSLAPLQETQYF.

The chain joins TRBV29-1 to TRBJ1-3, with 11 nucleotides matching TRBD1. Germline CDR1 reads SQVTM; CDR2 reads ANQGSEA. V gave up 5 bases and J gave up 0 bases; unmatched junction bases: 6. The length of the CDR3 is 16 residues. The DNA of the CDR3 is TGCAGCGTTTGGGACAGGGGGACCCTCTCTGGAAACACCATATATTTT. Translation gives CSVWDRGTLSGNTIYF.

V gene TRBV10-3 combines with J gene TRBJ1-5; 7 bases agree with TRBD1. V dropped 4 bases and J dropped 3; count of bases not matched to a gene: 6. The CDR3 is 15 amino acids. The germline V gene encodes CDR1 ENHRY and CDR2 SYGVKD. Here the CDR3 reads CAISGQGRANQPQHF. In nucleotides, the CDR3 is TGTGCCATCAGTGGACAGGGAAGGGCCAATCAGCCCCAGCATTTT.

The V call is TRBV28, the J call TRBJ2-7, with 7 bases aligning to TRBD1. Trimming at V came to 6 bases and at J to 9 bases, leaving 14 bases not matched to a gene. The CDR3 runs to 14 residues. CDR1 is MDHEN and CDR2 is SYDVKM in the germline V gene. CDR3 loop: CASSSGTATAGQYV. CDR3 nucleotides: TGTGCCAGCAGCTCCGGGACAGCGACAGCTGGGCAGTACGTC.

The chain combines TRBV18 with TRBJ1-1; D ambiguous. The CDR3 sequence is 14 residues long. Germline V lookup: CDR1 KGHSH, CDR2 LQKENI. Trimming shortened V by 2 bases and J by 2 bases, and 9 bases separated the two germline ends. CDR3 residues: CASSPGLINTEAFF. CDR3 in DNA: TGTGCCAGCTCACCAGGGCTTATCAACACTGAAGCTTTCTTT.

This clone was seen more than once but under ten times. The V gene is TRBV5-4, the J gene TRBJ1-2; 7 bases line up with TRBD1. The V gene end was trimmed by 7 bases and the J gene end by 6 bases; junction bases not matched to a gene: 15. The germline CDR1 and CDR2 sequences are SGHNT and YYREEE (reference sequence). The CDR3 is made up of 15 amino acids. The CDR3 DNA is TGTGCCAGCGTCCCAGGGGGGGACCTCGGAGATGGCTACACCTTC. Translation: CASVPGGDLGDGYTF.

The genes are TRBV7-5 and TRBJ1-5. TRBV7-5 is shown as a pseudogene. This CDR3 spans 12 amino acids. The CDR3 nucleotides are TGTGCCAGAAGCTTTTGCTATCAGCCCCAGCATTTT. Encoded protein: CARSFCYQPQHF.

V gene TRBV29-1 combines with J gene TRBJ1-1; a weak D match, TRBD1 (5 bases). CDR3 length: 16 residues. Trimming pared 7 bases from V and 6 bases from J, leaving 27 bases between. Germline V gene sequence: CDR1 SQVTM, CDR2 ANQGSEA. CDR3 nucleotide sequence: TGCAGCGCCACCCGGTCTTTTGGGGGGAAGGTGGCTGAAGCTTTCTTT. Translation: CSATRSFGGKVAEAFF.

The rearrangement uses TRBV15 and TRBJ2-1; D is undetermined. Germline CDR1 is LNHNV and CDR2 is YYDKDF (reference sequence). V was shortened by 5 bases and J by 5 bases, with 16 bases between the two germline ends. This CDR3 is 15 amino acids long. CDR3 nucleotides: TGTGCCACCAGCGGCGAAAGGGCACCGGACAATGAGCAGTTCTTC. The encoded protein is CATSGERAPDNEQFF.

The chain carries TRBV11-2 and TRBJ2-5, with 11 nucleotides matching TRBD2. CDR3 length: 18 residues. In germline, CDR1 is SGHAT, CDR2 FQNNGV. V was clipped by 1 base and J by 5 bases; unmatched bases: 12. CDR3 loop: CASSLGTSGSRKMETQYF. CDR3 in DNA: TGTGCCAGCAGCTTAGGTACTAGCGGGAGTAGGAAGATGGAGACCCAGTACTTC.

V and J are TRBV27 and TRBJ1-2; D is ambiguous. The CDR3 covers 14 residues. Per germline, CDR1 MNHEY and CDR2 SMNVEV (reference sequence). V lost 7 bases to trimming and J lost 4 bases, with 16 bases between them. As DNA, the CDR3 is TGTGCCAGCACTACCCTCGGCAGCGCCTATGGCTACACCTTC. This codes for CASTTLGSAYGYTF.

The chain joins TRBV27 to TRBJ2-7; D uncertain. Trimming stripped 2 bases from V and 4 bases from J, with 6 bases between. Looked up from germline, CDR1 is MNHEY and CDR2 is SMNVEV (reference sequence). The CDR3 runs 12 residues. CDR3 sequence reads: CASSLDSYEQYF. In DNA form, the CDR3 reads TGTGCCAGCAGTTTAGATTCTTACGAGCAGTACTTC.

The J gene is TRBJ1-2, the V gene TRBV6-1; D remains unclear. CDR3 length: 13 amino acids. Germline lookup yields CDR1 MNHNS and CDR2 SASEGT. The germline V and J ends were trimmed by 3 bases and 3 bases, with 8 bases remaining between them. The CDR3 DNA follows: TGTGCCAGCAGTGAGGGTCAACACTATGGCTACACCTTC. Translation gives CASSEGQHYGYTF.

This clone has just one count. The CDR3 DNA follows: TGTGCCAGCAGAGAACTAGCGGGGGGTAGTTATGAGCAGTTCTTC. This translates into CASRELAGGSYEQFF. The chain has TRBV11-2 and TRBJ2-1; the match to TRBD2 covers 12 bases. Germline V CDR1 and CDR2: SGHAT, FQNNGV. J gave up 8 bases and V 6 bases, and 8 bases lay outside the gene matches. The CDR3 has 15 residues. Filled out from reference TRBV11-2 and TRBJ2-1, the complete variable domain reads EAGVAQSPRYKIIEKRQSVAFWCNPISGHATLYWYQQILGQGPKLLIQFQNNGVVDDSQLPKDRFSAERLKGVDSTLKIQPAKLEDSAVYLCASRELAGGSYEQFFGPGTRLTVL.